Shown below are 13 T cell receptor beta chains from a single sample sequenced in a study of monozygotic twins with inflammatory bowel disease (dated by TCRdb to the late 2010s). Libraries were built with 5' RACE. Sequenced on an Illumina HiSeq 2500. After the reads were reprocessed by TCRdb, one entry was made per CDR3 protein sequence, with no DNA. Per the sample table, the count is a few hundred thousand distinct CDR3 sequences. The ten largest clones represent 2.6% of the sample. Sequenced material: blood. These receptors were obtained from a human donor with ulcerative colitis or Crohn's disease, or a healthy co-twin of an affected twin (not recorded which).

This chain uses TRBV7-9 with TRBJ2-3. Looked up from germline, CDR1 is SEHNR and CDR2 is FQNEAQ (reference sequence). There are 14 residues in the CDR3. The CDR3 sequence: CASSFSSRTDTQYF.

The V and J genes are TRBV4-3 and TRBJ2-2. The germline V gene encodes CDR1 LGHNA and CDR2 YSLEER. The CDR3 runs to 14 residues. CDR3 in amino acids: CASSQDRKERELFF.

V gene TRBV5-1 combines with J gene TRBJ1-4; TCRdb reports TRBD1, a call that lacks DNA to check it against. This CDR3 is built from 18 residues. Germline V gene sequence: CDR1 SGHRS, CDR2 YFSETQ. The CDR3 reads CASTNSPAGGRKGEKLFF.

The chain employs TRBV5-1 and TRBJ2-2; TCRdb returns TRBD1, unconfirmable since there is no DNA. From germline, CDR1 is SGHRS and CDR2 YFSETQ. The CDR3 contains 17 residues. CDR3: CASSKFGPGTNTGELFF.

CDR3 sequence reads: CASSRFIAGGNTQYF. The V gene is TRBV7-2, the J gene TRBJ2-3; the D call of TRBD2 rests on TCRdb alone, since no DNA is present to check it. The germline gives CDR1 SGHTA, CDR2 FQGNSA. The CDR3 has 15 residues.

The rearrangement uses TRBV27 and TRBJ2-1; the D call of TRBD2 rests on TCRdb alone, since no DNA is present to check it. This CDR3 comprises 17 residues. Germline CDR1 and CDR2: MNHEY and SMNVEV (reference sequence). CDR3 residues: CASSLSVTSGGATEQFF.

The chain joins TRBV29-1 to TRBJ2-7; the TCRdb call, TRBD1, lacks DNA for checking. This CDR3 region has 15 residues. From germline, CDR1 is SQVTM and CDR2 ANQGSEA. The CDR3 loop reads CSIIPGTGSSYEQYF.

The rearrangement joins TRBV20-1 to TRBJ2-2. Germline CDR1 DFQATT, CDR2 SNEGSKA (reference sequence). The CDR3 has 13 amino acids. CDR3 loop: CSAVLTRTGELFF.

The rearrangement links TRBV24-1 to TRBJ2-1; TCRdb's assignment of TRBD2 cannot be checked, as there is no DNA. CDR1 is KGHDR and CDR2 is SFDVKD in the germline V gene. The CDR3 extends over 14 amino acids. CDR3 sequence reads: CATSDLHGGNGQFF.

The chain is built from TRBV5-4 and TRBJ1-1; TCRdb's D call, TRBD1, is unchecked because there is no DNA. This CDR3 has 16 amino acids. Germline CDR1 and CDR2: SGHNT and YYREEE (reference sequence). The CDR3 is CASSLAGTKPGREAFF.

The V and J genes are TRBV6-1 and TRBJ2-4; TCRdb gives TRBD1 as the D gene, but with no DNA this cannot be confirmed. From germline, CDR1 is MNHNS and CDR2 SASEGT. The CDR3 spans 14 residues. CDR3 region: CASSPMGQGNIQYF.

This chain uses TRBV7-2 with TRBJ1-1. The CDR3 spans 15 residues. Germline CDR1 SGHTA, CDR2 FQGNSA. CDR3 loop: CASSTRVDYYTEAFF.

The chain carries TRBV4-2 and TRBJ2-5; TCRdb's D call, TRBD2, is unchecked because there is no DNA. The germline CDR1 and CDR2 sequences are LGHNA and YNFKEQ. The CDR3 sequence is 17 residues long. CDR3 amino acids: CASSQDPASQYQETQYF.